The clone carrying this T cell receptor (beta chain) has at least ten counts. Its antigen is still unknown. This entry belongs to a study of T cells after yellow fever vaccination. In making TCR cDNA, 5'RACE template switching added a universal primer site and UMIs to it. TCRdb analysed the 5' RACE reads with MiXCR anew, one entry per CDR3 protein. The sample yields a few hundred thousand distinct CDR3 sequences, 3.6% seen once. Points from the study as a whole: Only a small proportion of the clonotypes turned up in both the CD4 and the CD8 compartments, likely arising from convergent recombination. Post-booster reappearance was seen for most primary-vaccination clones (roughly 96% CD4, around 90% CD8).

CDR1 is LGHDT and CDR2 is YNNKEL in the germline V gene (reference sequence). This CDR3 is built from 15 residues. V gave up 6 bases and J gave up 0 bases, with 11 bases separating them. This TCR was sampled from a man aged 18 to 29 who received the YFV17D yellow fever vaccine. The sequencing here drew on PBMCs, taken on the day of the yellow fever booster vaccination. The rearrangement links TRBV3-1 to TRBJ2-2; a possible D gene is TRBD1 (6 bases). The DNA for the CDR3 is TGTGCCAGCAGGCGAGGACAGACGAACACCGGGGAGCTGTTTTTT. Amino acid sequence: CASRRGQTNTGELFF.